This entry lists 3 T cell receptor beta chains sequenced from one sample in a study of control samples from healthy donors and cancer patients. Here immunoSEQ multiplex PCR was the method, and the copy in TCRdb shows in-frame clones only, minus some. Here the sample spans approximately 70,000 clones, roughly nine tenths being singletons. The sample taken for sequencing was blood. These receptors were obtained from a woman aged 45-60 years in good health.

The rearrangement links TRBV7-9 to TRBJ2-1; no firm D call. The CDR3 has 11 residues. Germline V gene lookup returns CDR1 SEHNR and CDR2 FQNEAQ (reference sequence). With 0 bases removed from V and 6 bases from J, the gap between germline ends came to 0 bases. CDR3 sequence: CASSLANEQFF. CDR3 nucleotide sequence: TGTGCCAGCAGCTTAGCCAATGAGCAGTTCTTC. The full variable domain, its missing parts supplied by reference TRBV7-9 and TRBJ2-1, is DTGVSQNPRHKITKRGQNVTFRCDPISEHNRLYWYRQTLGQGPEFLTYFQNEAQLEKSRLLSDRFSAERPKGSFSTLEIQRTEQGDSAMYLCASSLANEQFFGPGTRLTVL.

The V and J genes are TRBV5-1 and TRBJ1-2; TRBD1 agrees at 12 bases. Germline V gene lookup returns CDR1 SGHRS and CDR2 YFSETQ. The length of the CDR3 is 15 residues. Losses at the gene ends were 5 bases for V and 7 bases for J; bases not matched to a gene: 9. CDR3 residues: CASSGTGGVESGYTF. CDR3 DNA: TGCGCCAGCAGTGGGACAGGGGGCGTTGAGTCTGGCTACACCTTC. The full variable domain, with the rest looked up from reference TRBV5-1 and TRBJ1-2, is KAGVTQTPRYLIKTRGQQVTLSCSPISGHRSVSWYQQTPGQGLQFLFEYFSETQRNKGNFPGRFSGRQFSNSRSEMNVSTLELGDSALYLCASSGTGGVESGYTFGSGTRLTVV.

The V and J genes are TRBV7-9 and TRBJ2-1, with 9 bases identical to TRBD2. The CDR3 runs 16 residues. J lost 10 bases, V lost 3 bases, and 13 bases had no gene match. Germline V gene lookup returns CDR1 SEHNR and CDR2 FQNEAQ (reference sequence). CDR3 region: CASSLATGTSRSEQFF. The CDR3 nucleotides read TGTGCCAGCAGCTTGGCAACCGGGACTAGCCGTTCAGAGCAGTTCTTC.